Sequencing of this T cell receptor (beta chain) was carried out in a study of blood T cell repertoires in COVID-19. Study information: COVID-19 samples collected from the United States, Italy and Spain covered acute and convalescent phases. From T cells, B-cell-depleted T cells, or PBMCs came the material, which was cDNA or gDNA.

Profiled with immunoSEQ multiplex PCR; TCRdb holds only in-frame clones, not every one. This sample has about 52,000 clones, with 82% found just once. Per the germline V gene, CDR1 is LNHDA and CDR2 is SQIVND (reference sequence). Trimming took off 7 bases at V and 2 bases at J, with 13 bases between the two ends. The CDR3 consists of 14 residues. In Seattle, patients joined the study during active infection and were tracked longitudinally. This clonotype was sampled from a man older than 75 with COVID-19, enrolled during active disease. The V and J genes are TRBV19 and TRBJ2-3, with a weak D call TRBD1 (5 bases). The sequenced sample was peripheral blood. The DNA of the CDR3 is TGTGCCAGTAAGGTTATAGGGGACACAGATACGCAGTATTTT. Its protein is CASKVIGDTDTQYF.